The clone carrying this T cell receptor beta chain was counted at least ten times. This record comes from a study of T cells in Graves' hyperthyroidism and ophthalmopathy. This CDR3 has 15 amino acids. Trimming removed 4 bases from V and 1 base from J; junction bases left unmatched: 7. Germline CDR1 reads LGHDT; CDR2 reads YNNKEL (reference sequence). Template material for amplifying TCR beta CDR3 regions consisted of RNA transcripts. HTBI primers drove first-round RT-PCR of the TCR CDR3. TCRdb reprocessed the multiplex PCR reads with MiXCR, giving one entry per CDR3 protein. The data contain about 270,000 distinct CDR3 sequences, less than 30% of them singletons.

The chain has TRBV3-1 and TRBJ2-7, with 7 bases aligning to TRBD1. The receptor's source is a man aged 35 to 55 with Graves' hyperthyroidism that later progressed to Graves' ophthalmopathy. The sequenced sample was blood. CDR3 region: CASSLRRTGSYEQYF. For the CDR3, the DNA is TGTGCCAGCAGCCTAAGACGGACAGGTTCCTACGAGCAGTACTTC.